A selection of T cell receptor beta chains follows, all from one sample in a study of T-cell memory formation after mild COVID-19. Via MiXCR, TCRdb re-called the 5' RACE reads, giving one row per CDR3 protein. The profile shows hundreds of thousands of distinct CDR3 sequences, approximately 15% of them singletons. What was sequenced was PBMCs or a T cell subset sorted from them (not recorded which). The source is an adult woman who had mild COVID-19 (a few samples of this study predate the infection). Cell type and time point are not known. Each CDR3 is given with its conserved first and last residue. Each record gives: clone size, V gene, D gene, J gene, CDR3 protein, CDR3 DNA. A D gene is named only where the DNA matches it firmly. Not every row has a clone size; where given, it reads once, few, many or a size class.

>.|TRBV5-1|.|TRBJ1-2
CASSLDPSYGYTF
TGCGCCAGCAGCTTGGACCCCTCCTATGGCTACACCTTC
>few|TRBV25-1|.|TRBJ2-2
CASSGGRTRNTGELFF
TGTGCCAGCAGTGGGGGCAGGACACGGAACACCGGGGAGCTGTTTTTT
>.|TRBV6-5|.|TRBJ2-3
CASSETGYSTDTQYF
TGTGCCAGCAGTGAAACAGGCTACAGCACAGATACGCAGTATTTT
>.|TRBV12-3/TRBV12-4|TRBD1|TRBJ2-1
CASSSSGTGVNEQFF
TGTGCCAGCAGCTCATCCGGGACAGGGGTCAATGAGCAGTTCTTC
>.|TRBV20-1|TRBD2|TRBJ2-3
CSPRGLLTDTQYF
TGCAGTCCCCGGGGACTACTCACAGATACGCAGTATTTT
>few|TRBV7-9|.|TRBJ2-2
CASSLSQEARNTGELFF
TGTGCCAGCAGCTTATCCCAGGAAGCGAGGAATACCGGGGAGCTGTTTTTT
>.|TRBV29-1|TRBD1|TRBJ1-5
CSVLTGGDQPQHF
TGCAGCGTTTTAACAGGGGGTGATCAGCCCCAGCATTTT
>few|TRBV12-3/TRBV12-4|TRBD2|TRBJ2-3
CASRSTSGSGWADTQYF
TGTGCCAGCAGGTCAACTAGCGGCTCGGGTTGGGCAGATACGCAGTATTTT
>.|TRBV30|.|TRBJ2-6
CAWSEFGNAANVLTF
TGTGCCTGGAGCGAGTTTGGGAACGCTGCCAACGTCCTGACTTTC
>.|TRBV6-2/TRBV6-3|TRBD1|TRBJ2-7
CASSAPQGQESTEQYF
TGTGCCAGCAGCGCTCCTCAGGGACAGGAATCTACGGAGCAGTACTTC
>.|TRBV4-1|.|TRBJ2-7
CASSRESSWYEQYF
TGCGCCAGCAGTCGGGAGTCTAGTTGGTACGAGCAGTACTTC
>few|TRBV3-2|.|TRBJ2-2
CASSQDGGGRANTGELFF
TGTGCCAGCAGCCAAGATGGCGGCGGGAGAGCGAACACCGGGGAGCTGTTTTTT
>.|TRBV11-2|.|TRBJ2-1
CASSGGAMGEQFF
TGTGCCAGCAGCGGCGGGGCAATGGGTGAGCAGTTCTTC
>few|TRBV7-3|TRBD1|TRBJ1-1
CASSLTGKLLTEAFF
TGTGCCAGCAGCTTGACAGGGAAATTGCTAACTGAAGCTTTCTTT
>few|TRBV10-2|.|TRBJ2-7
CASSRTGTNYEQYF
TGCGCCAGCAGTAGAACCGGGACAAATTACGAGCAGTACTTC
>.|TRBV5-5|.|TRBJ1-1
CASSLAGGIEAFF
TGTGCCAGCAGCTTGGCTGGGGGAATTGAAGCTTTCTTT